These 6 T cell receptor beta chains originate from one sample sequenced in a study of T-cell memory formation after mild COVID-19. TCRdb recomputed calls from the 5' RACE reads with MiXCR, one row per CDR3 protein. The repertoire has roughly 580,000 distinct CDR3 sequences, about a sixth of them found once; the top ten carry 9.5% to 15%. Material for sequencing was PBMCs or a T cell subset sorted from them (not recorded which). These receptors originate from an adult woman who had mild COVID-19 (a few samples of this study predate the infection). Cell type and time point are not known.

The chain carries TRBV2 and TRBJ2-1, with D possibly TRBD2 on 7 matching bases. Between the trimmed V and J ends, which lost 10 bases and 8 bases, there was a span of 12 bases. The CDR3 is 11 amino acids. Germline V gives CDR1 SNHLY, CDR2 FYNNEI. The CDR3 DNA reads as TGTGCCACCGAGGGGGGGGATGAGCAGTTCTTC. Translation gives CATEGGDEQFF.

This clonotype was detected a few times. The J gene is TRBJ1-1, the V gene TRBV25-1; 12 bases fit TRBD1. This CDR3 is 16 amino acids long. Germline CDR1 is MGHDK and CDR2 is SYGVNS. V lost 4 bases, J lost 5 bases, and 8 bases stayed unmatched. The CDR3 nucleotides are TGTGCCAGCAGTGGACCGGGACAGGGGGCAAAGACTGAAGCTTTCTTT. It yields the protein CASSGPGQGAKTEAFF.

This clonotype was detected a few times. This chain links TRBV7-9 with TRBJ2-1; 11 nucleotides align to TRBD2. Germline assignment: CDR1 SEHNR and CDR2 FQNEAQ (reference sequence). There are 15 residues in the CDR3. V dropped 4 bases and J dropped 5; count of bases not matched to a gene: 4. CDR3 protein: CASSSGLAENNEQFF. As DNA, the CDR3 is TGTGCCAGCAGCTCGGGACTAGCGGAGAACAATGAGCAGTTCTTC.

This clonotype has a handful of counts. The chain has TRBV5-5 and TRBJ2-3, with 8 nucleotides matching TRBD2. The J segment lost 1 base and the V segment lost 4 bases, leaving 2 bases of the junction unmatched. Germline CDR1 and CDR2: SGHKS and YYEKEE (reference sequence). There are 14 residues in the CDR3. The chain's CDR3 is CASSTGRGTDTQYF. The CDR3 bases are TGTGCCAGCAGCACCGGGAGGGGCACAGATACGCAGTATTTT. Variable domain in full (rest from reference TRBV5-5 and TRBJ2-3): DAGVTQSPTHLIKTRGQQVTLRCSPISGHKSVSWYQQVLGQGPQFIFQYYEKEERGRGNFPDRFSARQFPNYSSELNVNALLLGDSALYLCASSTGRGTDTQYFGPGTRLTVL.

The CDR3 nucleotides are TGTGCTAGTGGTTTGGTATATATCGGGGCGTCTAGCACAGATACGCAGTATTTT. Encoded protein: CASGLVYIGASSTDTQYF. V and J are TRBV12-5 and TRBJ2-3, with D tentatively TRBD1 or TRBD2 (5 bases each). In germline, CDR1 is LGHNT, CDR2 FRNRAP. Deletions cut 0 bases from V and 0 bases from J, with 16 bases between. The CDR3 covers 18 residues.

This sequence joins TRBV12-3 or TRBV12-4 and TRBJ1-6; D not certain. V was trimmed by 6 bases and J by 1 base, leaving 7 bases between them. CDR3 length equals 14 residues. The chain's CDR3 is CASRTKSYNSPLHF. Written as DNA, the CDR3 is TGTGCCAGCAGAACAAAGTCCTATAATTCACCCCTCCACTTT.